Below, one T cell receptor (beta chain) is given with its context. RNA served as the template for amplifying TCR beta CDR3 regions. HTBI-primed first-round RT-PCR preceded second-round multiplex PCR. TCRdb itself ran the multiplex PCR reads through MiXCR, one entry per CDR3 protein. The table shows around 670,000 distinct CDR3 sequences, with 40% occurring only once. This specimen comes from a study of Graves' ophthalmopathy and Graves' hyperthyroidism. V was cut by 5 bases and J by 0 bases, with 14 bases left in between. The CDR3 covers 16 residues. Germline-derived CDR1 and CDR2 are SGHAT and FQNNGV.

The sequence derives from an adult man with Graves' ophthalmopathy. The sample was peripheral blood. The V call is TRBV11-2, the J call TRBJ1-3; D uncertain. Written as DNA, the CDR3 is TGTGCCAGCAGCCCCCCGGCCCCCGACTCTGGAAACACCATATATTTT. Its translation: CASSPPAPDSGNTIYF.